This T cell receptor beta chain was recovered during a study of cytomegalovirus exposure and HLA in healthy donors (dated by TCRdb to between 2016 and 2019). At the level of the whole study: An earlier analysis of some 500 of the donors reported 250 to 350 Gb of sequence data and 120 million or so unique TCR beta sequences from 190 million or so T cells. An earlier analysis of 587 of the donors used high-throughput TCR beta sequencing to judge whether each TCR beta V gene segment behaved as functional or pseudogenic. The study aimed to test whether cataloging public T cell receptors could reveal signatures of past pathogen exposure. Along with the roughly 610-subject first cohort, a separate validation cohort of 120 different subjects was used. Among some 400 genotyped donors of the cohort, an average of approximately 230,000 unique TCR beta nucleotide sequences were sequenced per donor, about a sixth of them non-productive. HLA typing included class I and class II loci at four-digit resolution. Rather than drawing on any new phenotypic data, the later analysis identified candidate immune exposures from TCR beta sequences and the way those sequences occurred across donors. Genome-wide SNP genotypes for about 65% of the roughly 670 donors were used in a later genetic analysis, which treated that subset as a discovery cohort. Donor age, sex, ethnicity and CMV serostatus were collected together with the repertoire data. Of the 350 to 450 genotyped donors, around 81% fell in the genetic ancestry cluster associated with self-reported Caucasian donors. High-throughput TCR immunosequencing, statistical association of individual TCRs with disease status, and machine learning were combined to predict cytomegalovirus infection status. The study used immunosequencing to profile the T cell repertoires of around 600 subjects and linked those repertoires to cytomegalovirus serostatus. A handful of DR-DQ haplotypes were handled as single units for association and clustering because linkage in the cohort was strong. To study patterns of TCR occurrence, a later analysis re-analyzed previously published TCR beta repertoires from just over 650 donors and added high-resolution HLA genotyping. All discovery cohort repertoires had been generated using a single sequencing platform. The number of donors typed differed by locus, with 629-630 for A, B, C, DRB1 and DQB1, around 500 for DQA1, about 610 for DPA1, and around 460 for DPB1. Around 320 gigabases of sequencing data and 78 million or so unique TCR sequences were included in an early release covering around 600 HLA-typed donors.

The cohort consisted of 600 or so healthy bone marrow donors. At the time of sampling, every cohort member was nominally healthy, though immune exposures that went unrecorded were likely present. The donor was CMV seronegative and belonged to the group of over 350 seronegative cohort members. A peripheral blood sample was provided by each donor, and peripheral blood mononuclear cells were used for TCR beta sequencing. Genomic DNA was extracted from the blood cell samples with the Qiagen DNeasy Blood Extraction Kit. Comments on this clone: Its binding antigen is unknown. Base qualities are not provided; no much larger clone lies one nucleotide away.

The junction shows trimming of 4 bases on V and 6 bases on J, and the gene matches do not reach 5 bases of it. CDR1 SGHDT and CDR2 YYEEEE were looked up in the germline V gene. The CDR3 goes from the cysteine to the phenylalanine over 13 residues. Here the CDR3 DNA is all that survives: 39 bases in frame from base 1. The library was built by means of the immunoSEQ multiplex PCR assay. For the multiplex PCR, a mixture combining 60 forward primers for TCR Vbeta segments and 13 reverse primers for TCR Jbeta segments was used. Amplification of the CDR3 region of rearranged TCR beta genes was performed with a multiplex PCR assay on genomic DNA. On the Illumina HiSeq System, the amplified TCR beta libraries were sequenced as 87-base-pair reads. Per the source publication's procedure: In a later analysis, 70 million to 95 million unique TCR beta chains were counted across the approximately 670 repertoires, and approximately 11 million of these chains were shared by at least two donors. Raw reads were error-corrected and collapsed into unique sequences with a nearest-neighbor algorithm that merged closely related sequences to remove PCR and sequencing errors. V, D and J gene segments were assigned by aligning CDR3 sequences to IMGT reference sequences. Each retained sequence needed at least a six-nucleotide match to both a V gene segment and a J gene segment. A rearrangement counted as productive if the CDR3 had no stop codons and remained in frame with V and J, and every other rearrangement counted as non-productive. CDR3 was defined according to IMGT convention as the region running from the second conserved V-encoded cysteine to the conserved J-encoded phenylalanine. Sequences without an unambiguous match to a single V gene segment were excluded from the earlier analysis of about 640 of the donors. An earlier analysis of 500 to 700 of the donors classified V segments as functional when productive rearrangements were above 56.7% and as segregating when the standard deviation between donors was above 5%. To diagnose cytomegalovirus status from the catalog of TCR beta chain sequences, a statistical classification framework was built. In a later analysis, V and J genes were assigned by comparing TCR nucleotide sequences against IMGT/GENE-DB human TR gene sequences. The TCRdist pipeline was used in a later analysis to assign CDR3 sequences and most-parsimonious VDJ recombination scenarios. In a later analysis, each TCR beta chain was defined by its CDR3 amino acid sequence together with its V-gene family, and reads lacking a unique V-gene family were excluded. In a later analysis, some 600 highly shared, low-generation-probability nucleotide sequences were removed to address suspected cross-contamination and a sequencing artifact. A later analysis calculated a clonal expansion index for each public chain from normalized within-repertoire ranks of inferred template counts. In a later analysis, generation probabilities were computed using a VDJ recombination model fitted to out-of-frame rearrangements, and the results were checked against IGoR. In a later analysis, TCR-TCR, TCR-HLA and TCR-CMV co-occurrence was scored with hypergeometric tests, and a repertoire-size bias correction was applied to TCR pairs. To estimate false discovery rates, a later analysis permuted the HLA or CMV assignments 20 times. In a later analysis, co-occurring TCRs were grouped using DBSCAN, with TCRdist sequence similarity added in when clustering inside HLA-allele-positive subsets. Repertoires with fewer than 30,000 or more than 120,000 public chains were left out of co-occurrence clustering, as were a handful of repertoires with anomalous nucleotide sharing. In its TCRdb copy, this immuneACCESS table keeps in-frame sequences only and misses some clones. Where compared with another copy, unresolved V genes explain less than half of these, and the others have no known cause. D and trimming come from the DNA, and the V and J calls and clone size come from that table. The sample has fewer than 250,000 clones on record, around 79% of them singletons. The ten largest clonotypes hold 1.5% to 2% of the sample.

General conclusions and limits of the study: The classifier was reported to diagnose cytomegalovirus status with high specificity and sensitivity in both the original and validation cohorts. V-gene and J-gene trimming of TCR beta chains was associated with a missense DCLRE1C variant in a later genetic analysis, and the association was replicated in an independent cohort. When HLA alleles, especially DR and DQ, strongly co-occurred, TCR associations were difficult to assign to individual alleles. Because HLA typing was missing for some donors at each locus, association tests included only the typed subset. A further reported finding was that TCR beta sequences accurately predicted the HLA-A and HLA-B alleles for most subjects in the first cohort. Presence/absence analyses assumed roughly uniform sequencing depth across donors, an assumption that may not hold. In vitro tests confirmed that a few of the cytomegalovirus-associated TCR beta chains recognize cytomegalovirus antigens. In a later analysis, HLA-associated TCR beta chains showed more clonal expansion and lower generation probabilities than non-associated chains that were equally common. In a later analysis, several top co-occurrence clusters were reported to appear linked to parvovirus B19, influenza, CMV and Epstein-Barr virus. Some IMGT-functional V segments, including TRBV6-2 and TRBV6-3, could not be distinguished by the 87-base-pair reads and were therefore excluded. Because counts were too low, under 20 rarely observed V segments, including chromosome 9 orphons, were left out of the earlier analysis of some 640 of the donors. In a later analysis, TCR association rates were found to vary across HLA loci, with the most associated TCRs seen for DRB1 alleles and the fewest for HLA-C alleles. At a false discovery rate of 0.05, a later analysis linked some 18,000 TCR beta sequences to specific HLA alleles. Correlated functional status among segregating V segments might be attributable to linkage disequilibrium, but an unknown experimental factor could not be ruled out. In this cohort, only TCR beta chains were sequenced, and detectable features were limited by the absence of alpha or paired-chain data. The authors suggested that the approach could potentially be extended to other disease states and immunological phenotypes. The only immune exposure information available for the cohort was CMV serostatus. In a later genetic analysis, fewer N-insertions in productive TCRs were reported among donors in an Asian-associated ancestry cluster than the roughly 700-donor mean. According to a later analysis, most CMV-associated TCR beta chains appeared to be HLA-restricted, and the HLA associations seemed to be driven largely by CMV exposure. Most TCR sequences were observed very rarely across donors, whereas some public TCRs were present in many individuals. A cluster of highly shared sequence variants was judged likely to be a technical artifact of the sequencing pipeline. In an earlier analysis of 587 of the donors, most TCR beta V segments appeared in productive rearrangements about 87% or about 30% of the time, broadly matching IMGT annotations. The study listed 150 to 200 TCR beta chains as associated with cytomegalovirus.

This sequence was found in a male donor in good health and CMV-seronegative. Sequencing was carried out using PBMCs. The rearranged segments are TRBV5-6 and TRBJ1-2; the central 8 bases match TRBD1. The CDR3 reads CASSLPTGDGYTF. The sequenced DNA is TGTGCCAGCAGCCTACCGACAGGGGATGGCTACACCTTC.